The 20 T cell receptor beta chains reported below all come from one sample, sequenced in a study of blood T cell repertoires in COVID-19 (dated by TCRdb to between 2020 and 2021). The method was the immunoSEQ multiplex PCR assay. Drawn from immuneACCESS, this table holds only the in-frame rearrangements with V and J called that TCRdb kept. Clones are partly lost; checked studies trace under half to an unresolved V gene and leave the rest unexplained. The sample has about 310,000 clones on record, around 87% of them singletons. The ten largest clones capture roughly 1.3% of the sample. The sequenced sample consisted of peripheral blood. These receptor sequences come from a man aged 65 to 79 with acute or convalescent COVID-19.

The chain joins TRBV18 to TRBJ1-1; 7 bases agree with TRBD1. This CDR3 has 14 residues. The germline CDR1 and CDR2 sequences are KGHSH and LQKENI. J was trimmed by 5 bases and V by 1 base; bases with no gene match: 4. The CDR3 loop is CASSPQGAVTEAFF. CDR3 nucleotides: TGTGCCAGCTCACCACAGGGGGCTGTTACTGAAGCTTTCTTT.

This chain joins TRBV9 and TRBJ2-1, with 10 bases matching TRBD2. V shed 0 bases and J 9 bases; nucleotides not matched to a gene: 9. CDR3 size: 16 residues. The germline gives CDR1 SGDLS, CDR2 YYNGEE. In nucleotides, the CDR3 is TGTGCCAGCAGCGTAGTTTTAGCGGGGGGCCCCGCTGAGCAGTTCTTC. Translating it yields CASSVVLAGGPAEQFF.

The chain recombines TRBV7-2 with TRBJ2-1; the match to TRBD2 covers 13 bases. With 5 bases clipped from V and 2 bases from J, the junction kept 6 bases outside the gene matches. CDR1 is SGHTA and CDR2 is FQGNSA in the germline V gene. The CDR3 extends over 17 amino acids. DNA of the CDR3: TGTGCCAGCAGCCAGACTAGCGGGAGGACCCCCTACAATGAGCAGTTCTTC. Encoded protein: CASSQTSGRTPYNEQFF.

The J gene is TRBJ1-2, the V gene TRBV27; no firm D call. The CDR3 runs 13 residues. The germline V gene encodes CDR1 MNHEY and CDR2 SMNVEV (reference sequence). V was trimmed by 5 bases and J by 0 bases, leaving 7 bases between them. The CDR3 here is CASSKVANYGYTF. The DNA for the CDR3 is TGTGCCAGCAGTAAAGTAGCTAACTATGGCTACACCTTC.

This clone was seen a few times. CDR3 nucleotide sequence: TGTGCCAGCTCATCGGGACAGGGATATTATGGCTACACCTTC. Residues: CASSSGQGYYGYTF. J is TRBJ1-2 and V is TRBV18; 9 nucleotides match TRBD1. Germline CDR1 is KGHSH and CDR2 is LQKENI. The CDR3 contains 14 residues. J gave up 5 bases and V 5 bases, and 6 bases lay outside the gene matches.

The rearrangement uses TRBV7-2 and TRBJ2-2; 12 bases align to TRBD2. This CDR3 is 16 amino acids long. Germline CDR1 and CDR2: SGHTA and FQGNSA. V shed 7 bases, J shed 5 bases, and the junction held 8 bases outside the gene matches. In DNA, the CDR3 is TGTGCCAGCATCCCACTGACTAGCGGGAGAACCGGGGAGCTGTTTTTT. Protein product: CASIPLTSGRTGELFF. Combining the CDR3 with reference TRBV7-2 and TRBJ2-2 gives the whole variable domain GAGVSQSPSNKVTEKGKDVELRCDPISGHTALYWYRQSLGQGLEFLIYFQGNSAPDKSGLPSDRFSAERTGGSVSTLTIQRTQQEDSAVYLCASIPLTSGRTGELFFGEGSRLTVL.

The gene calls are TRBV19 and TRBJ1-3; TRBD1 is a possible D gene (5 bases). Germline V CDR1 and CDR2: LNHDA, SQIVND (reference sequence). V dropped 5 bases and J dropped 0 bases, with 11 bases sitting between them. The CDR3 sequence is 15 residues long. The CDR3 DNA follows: TGTGCCAGTAGTTCCGACAGATCCTCTGGAAACACCATATATTTT. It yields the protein CASSSDRSSGNTIYF.

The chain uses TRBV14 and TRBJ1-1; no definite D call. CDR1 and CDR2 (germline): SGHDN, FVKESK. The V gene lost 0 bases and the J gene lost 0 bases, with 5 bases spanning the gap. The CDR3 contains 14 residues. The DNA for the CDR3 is TGTGCCAGCAGCCAAGATACAGTGAACACTGAAGCTTTCTTT. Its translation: CASSQDTVNTEAFF.

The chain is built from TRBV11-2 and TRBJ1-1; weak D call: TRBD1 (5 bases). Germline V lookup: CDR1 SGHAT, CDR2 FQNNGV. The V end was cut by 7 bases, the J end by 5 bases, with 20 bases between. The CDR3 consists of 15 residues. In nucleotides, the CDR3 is TGTGCCAGCAATTTGGAGTCAGGGAGGAGAACTGAAGCTTTCTTT. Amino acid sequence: CASNLESGRRTEAFF.

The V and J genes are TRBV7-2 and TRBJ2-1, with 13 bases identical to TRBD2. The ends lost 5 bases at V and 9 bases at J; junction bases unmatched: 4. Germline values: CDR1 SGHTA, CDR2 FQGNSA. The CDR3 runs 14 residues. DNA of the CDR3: TGTGCCAGCAGCCCCGGACTAGCGGGGGTTGAGCAGTTCTTC. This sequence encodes CASSPGLAGVEQFF.

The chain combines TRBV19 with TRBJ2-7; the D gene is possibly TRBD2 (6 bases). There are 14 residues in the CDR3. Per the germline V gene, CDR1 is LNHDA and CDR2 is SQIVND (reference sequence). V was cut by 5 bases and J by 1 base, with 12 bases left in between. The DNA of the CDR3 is TGTGCCAGTAGTTATCCGGGACTTTCCTACGAGCAGTACTTC. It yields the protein CASSYPGLSYEQYF.

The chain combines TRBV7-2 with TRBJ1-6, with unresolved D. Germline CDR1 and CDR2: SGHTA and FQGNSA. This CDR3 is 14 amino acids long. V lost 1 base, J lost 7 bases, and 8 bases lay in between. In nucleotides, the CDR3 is TGTGCCAGCAGCTTAGGCGGAGACAATTCACCCCTCCACTTT. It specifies CASSLGGDNSPLHF. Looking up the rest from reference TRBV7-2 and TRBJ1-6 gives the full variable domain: GAGVSQSPSNKVTEKGKDVELRCDPISGHTALYWYRQSLGQGLEFLIYFQGNSAPDKSGLPSDRFSAERTGGSVSTLTIQRTQQEDSAVYLCASSLGGDNSPLHFGNGTRLTVT.

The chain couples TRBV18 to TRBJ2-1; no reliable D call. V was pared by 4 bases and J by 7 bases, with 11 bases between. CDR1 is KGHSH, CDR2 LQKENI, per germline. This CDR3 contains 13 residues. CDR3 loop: CASSLRTRNEQFF. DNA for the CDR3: TGTGCCAGCTCACTCCGTACGAGGAATGAGCAGTTCTTC. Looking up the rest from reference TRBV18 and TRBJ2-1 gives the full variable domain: NAGVMQNPRHLVRRRGQEARLRCSPMKGHSHVYWYRQLPEEGLKFMVYLQKENIIDESGMPKERFSAEFPKEGPSILRIQQVVRGDSAAYFCASSLRTRNEQFFGPGTRLTVL.

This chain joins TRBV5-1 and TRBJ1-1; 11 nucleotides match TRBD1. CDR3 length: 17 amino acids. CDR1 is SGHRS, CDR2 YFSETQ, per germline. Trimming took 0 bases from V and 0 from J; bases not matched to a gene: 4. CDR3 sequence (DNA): TGCGCCAGCAGCTTGGCTGGGACAGGGGGGATGAACACTGAAGCTTTCTTT. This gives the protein CASSLAGTGGMNTEAFF. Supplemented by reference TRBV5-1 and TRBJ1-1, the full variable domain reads KAGVTQTPRYLIKTRGQQVTLSCSPISGHRSVSWYQQTPGQGLQFLFEYFSETQRNKGNFPGRFSGRQFSNSRSEMNVSTLELGDSALYLCASSLAGTGGMNTEAFFGQGTRLTVV.

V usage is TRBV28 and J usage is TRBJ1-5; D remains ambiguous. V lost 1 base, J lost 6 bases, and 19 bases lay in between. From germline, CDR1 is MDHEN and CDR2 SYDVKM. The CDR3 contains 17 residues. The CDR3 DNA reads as TGTGCCAGCAGTTTATTAGGGCCGGCGGGAGGAGGTCAGCCCCAGCATTTT. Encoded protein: CASSLLGPAGGGQPQHF. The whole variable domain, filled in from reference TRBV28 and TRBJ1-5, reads DVKVTQSSRYLVKRTGEKVFLECVQDMDHENMFWYRQDPGLGLRLIYFSYDVKMKEKGDIPEGYSVSREKKERFSLILESASTNQTSMYLCASSLLGPAGGGQPQHFGDGTRLSIL.

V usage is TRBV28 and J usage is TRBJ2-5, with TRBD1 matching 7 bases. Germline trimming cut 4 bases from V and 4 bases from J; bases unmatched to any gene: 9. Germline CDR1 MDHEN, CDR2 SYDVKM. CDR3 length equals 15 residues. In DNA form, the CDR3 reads TGTGCCAGCAGTTCGCAGGCAGGGGGTGGAGAGACCCAGTACTTC. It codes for CASSSQAGGGETQYF.

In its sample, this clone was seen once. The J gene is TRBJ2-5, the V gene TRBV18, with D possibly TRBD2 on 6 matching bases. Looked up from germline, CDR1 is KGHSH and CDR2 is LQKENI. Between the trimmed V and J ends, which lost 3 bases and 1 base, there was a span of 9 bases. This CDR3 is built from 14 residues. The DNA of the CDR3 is TGTGCCAGCTCACCGGGACTCATCCAAGAGACCCAGTACTTC. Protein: CASSPGLIQETQYF.

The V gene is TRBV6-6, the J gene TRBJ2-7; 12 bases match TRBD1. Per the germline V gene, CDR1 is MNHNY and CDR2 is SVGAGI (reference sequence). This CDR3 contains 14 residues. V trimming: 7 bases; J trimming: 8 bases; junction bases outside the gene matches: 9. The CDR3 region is CASTTGTGGGKQYF. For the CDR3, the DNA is TGTGCCAGCACCACCGGGACAGGGGGCGGTAAGCAGTACTTC.

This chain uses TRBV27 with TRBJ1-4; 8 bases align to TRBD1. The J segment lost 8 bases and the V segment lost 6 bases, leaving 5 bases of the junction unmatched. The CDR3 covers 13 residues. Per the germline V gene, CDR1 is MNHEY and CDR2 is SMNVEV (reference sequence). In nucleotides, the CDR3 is TGTGCCAGCAGGGAGACAGGGGCAGAAAAACTGTTTTTT. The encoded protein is CASRETGAEKLFF.

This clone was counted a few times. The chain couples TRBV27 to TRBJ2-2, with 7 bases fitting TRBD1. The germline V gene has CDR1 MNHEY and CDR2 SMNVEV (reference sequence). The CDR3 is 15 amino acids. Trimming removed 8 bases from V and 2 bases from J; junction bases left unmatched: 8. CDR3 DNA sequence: TGTGCCAGCTCGAGGACAGGCTTCAACACCGGGGAGCTGTTTTTT. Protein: CASSRTGFNTGELFF.